These 8 T cell receptor beta chains were sequenced from one sample in a study of blood T cell repertoires in COVID-19. Profiling relied on immunoSEQ multiplex PCR, and the TCRdb table lists in-frame clones only, not all of them. The sample carries 150,000 to 200,000 clones, roughly 82% recorded once. Sequenced input: peripheral blood. The origin of the receptors is a woman aged 25-40 years with acute or convalescent COVID-19.

The genes are TRBV7-9 and TRBJ1-2; unclear D gene. Deletions cut 4 bases from V and 4 bases from J, with 13 bases between. The CDR3 is 14 residues long. Germline values: CDR1 SEHNR, CDR2 FQNEAQ (reference sequence). DNA for the CDR3: TGTGCCAGCAGCTCAGAGGCACGGGGCTATGGCTACACCTTC. This gives the protein CASSSEARGYGYTF. Based on the CDR3 plus reference TRBV7-9 and TRBJ1-2, the full variable domain is DTGVSQNPRHKITKRGQNVTFRCDPISEHNRLYWYRQTLGQGPEFLTYFQNEAQLEKSRLLSDRFSAERPKGSFSTLEIQRTEQGDSAMYLCASSSEARGYGYTFGSGTRLTVV.

This chain joins TRBV14 and TRBJ1-5; no clear D. V lost 0 bases, J lost 7 bases, and 7 bases lay in between. The CDR3 has 13 residues. CDR1 is SGHDN and CDR2 is FVKESK in the germline V gene. The CDR3 sequence is CASSQDRQQPQHF. The CDR3 DNA sequence: TGTGCCAGCAGCCAAGATAGACAACAGCCCCAGCATTTT. Looking up the rest from reference TRBV14 and TRBJ1-5 gives the full variable domain: EAGVTQFPSHSVIEKGQTVTLRCDPISGHDNLYWYRRVMGKEIKFLLHFVKESKQDESGMPNNRFLAERTGGTYSTLKVQPAELEDSGVYFCASSQDRQQPQHFGDGTRLSIL.

This clone was observed a handful of times. V is TRBV19 and J is TRBJ1-5; TRBD1 matches 9 bases. V lost 5 bases and J lost 12; bases outside the gene matches: 5. Per germline, CDR1 LNHDA and CDR2 SQIVND (reference sequence). The CDR3 contains 12 residues. CDR3 protein: CASSGYRGLQHF. CDR3 coding DNA: TGTGCCAGTAGTGGATACAGGGGGCTCCAGCATTTT.

CDR3 region: CASSLDPSGYEQYF. The CDR3 DNA reads as TGCGCCAGCAGCTTGGATCCTAGCGGCTACGAGCAGTACTTC. This chain connects TRBV5-1 to TRBJ2-7, with 7 bases that match TRBD2. V was clipped by 0 bases and J by 3 bases; unmatched bases: 3. Germline V gene lookup returns CDR1 SGHRS and CDR2 YFSETQ. The CDR3 is 14 residues long.

The chain joins TRBV7-2 to TRBJ1-6; 9 bases align to TRBD1. The V segment lost 5 bases and the J segment 8 bases; nucleotides outside the gene matches: 10. This CDR3 region has 16 residues. Germline loops: CDR1 SGHTA, CDR2 FQGNSA. CDR3 region: CASSPDRGFNYSPLHF. For the CDR3, the DNA is TGTGCCAGCAGCCCCGACAGGGGGTTTAATTATTCACCCCTCCACTTT. Combining the CDR3 with reference TRBV7-2 and TRBJ1-6 gives the whole variable domain GAGVSQSPSNKVTEKGKDVELRCDPISGHTALYWYRQSLGQGLEFLIYFQGNSAPDKSGLPSDRFSAERTGGSVSTLTIQRTQQEDSAVYLCASSPDRGFNYSPLHFGNGTRLTVT.

The chain recombines TRBV5-6 with TRBJ2-2; D might be TRBD2 (6 bases). Per the germline V gene, CDR1 is SGHDT and CDR2 is YYEEEE. This CDR3 comprises 15 residues. With 4 bases removed from V and 5 bases from J, the gap between germline ends came to 15 bases. CDR3 DNA: TGTGCCAGCAGCCCCGGGACTCATCCTACCGGGGAGCTGTTTTTT. It encodes CASSPGTHPTGELFF.

The chain combines TRBV4-3 with TRBJ2-7, with D unresolved. The V end was cut by 0 bases, the J end by 7 bases, with 10 bases between. This CDR3 is built from 13 residues. Germline CDR1 reads LGHNA; CDR2 reads YSLEER. CDR3 in amino acids: CASSQDTPREQYF. In DNA form, the CDR3 reads TGCGCCAGCAGCCAAGATACGCCCAGGGAGCAGTACTTC.

This chain connects TRBV29-1 to TRBJ2-7, with a weak D call TRBD1 (6 bases). Between the trimmed V and J ends, which lost 7 bases and 5 bases, there was a span of 15 bases. The CDR3 sequence is 12 residues long. Germline values: CDR1 SQVTM, CDR2 ANQGSEA. Here the CDR3 DNA reads TGCAGCGGAACCGAATCAGGGGACGAGCAGTACTTC. Translation gives CSGTESGDEQYF.